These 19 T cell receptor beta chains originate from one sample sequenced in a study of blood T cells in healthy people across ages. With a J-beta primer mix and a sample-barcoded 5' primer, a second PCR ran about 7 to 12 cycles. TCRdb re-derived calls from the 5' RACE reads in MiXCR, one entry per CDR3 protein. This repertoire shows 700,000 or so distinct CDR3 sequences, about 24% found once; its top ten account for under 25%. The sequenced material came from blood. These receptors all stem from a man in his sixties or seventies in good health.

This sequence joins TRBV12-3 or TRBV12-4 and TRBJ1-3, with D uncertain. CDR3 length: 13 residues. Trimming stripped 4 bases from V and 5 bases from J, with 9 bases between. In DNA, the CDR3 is TGTGCCAGCAGTTGGGATGTCCGAAACACCATATATTTT. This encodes CASSWDVRNTIYF.

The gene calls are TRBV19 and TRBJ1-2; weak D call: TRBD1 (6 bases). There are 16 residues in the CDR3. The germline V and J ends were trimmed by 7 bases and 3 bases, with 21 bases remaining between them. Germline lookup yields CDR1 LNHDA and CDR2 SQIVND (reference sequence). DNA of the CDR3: TGTGCCAGTAAGTTGGAGGGGGAAGTGGAAGACTATGGCTACACCTTC. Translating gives CASKLEGEVEDYGYTF. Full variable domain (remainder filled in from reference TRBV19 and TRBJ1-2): DGGITQSPKYLFRKEGQNVTLSCEQNLNHDAMYWYRQDPGQGLRLIYYSQIVNDFQKGDIAEGYSVSREKKESFPLTVTSAQKNPTAFYLCASKLEGEVEDYGYTFGSGTRLTVV.

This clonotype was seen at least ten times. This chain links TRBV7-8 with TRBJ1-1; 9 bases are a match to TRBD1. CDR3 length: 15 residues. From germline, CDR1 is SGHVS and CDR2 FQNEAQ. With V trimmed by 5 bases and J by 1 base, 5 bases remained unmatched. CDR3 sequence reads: CASSTNRGRNTEAFF. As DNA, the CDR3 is TGTGCCAGCAGCACAAACAGGGGGCGGAACACTGAAGCTTTCTTT.

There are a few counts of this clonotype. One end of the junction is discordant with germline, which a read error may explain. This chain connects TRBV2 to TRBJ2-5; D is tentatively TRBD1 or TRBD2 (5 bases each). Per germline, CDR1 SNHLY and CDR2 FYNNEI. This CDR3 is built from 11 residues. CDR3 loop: CASSEEGPLAF. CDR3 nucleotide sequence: TGTGCCAGCAGTGAAGAGGGACCCCTCGCCTTC.

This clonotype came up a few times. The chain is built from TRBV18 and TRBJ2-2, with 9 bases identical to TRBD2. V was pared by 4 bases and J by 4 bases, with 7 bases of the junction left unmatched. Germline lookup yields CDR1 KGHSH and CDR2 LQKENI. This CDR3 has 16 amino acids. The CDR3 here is CASSHEAGGATGELFF. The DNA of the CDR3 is TGTGCCAGCTCACACGAAGCGGGAGGAGCCACCGGGGAGCTGTTTTTT.

DNA of the CDR3: TGCAGTGCATCGCCGGGACCAGGAGAAAAACTGTTTTTT. Protein product: CSASPGPGEKLFF. The chain recombines TRBV20-1 with TRBJ1-4; TRBD1 might be the D (5 bases). The CDR3 covers 13 residues. Germline lookup yields CDR1 DFQATT and CDR2 SNEGSKA (reference sequence). V dropped 6 bases and J dropped 8 bases, with 16 bases sitting between them.

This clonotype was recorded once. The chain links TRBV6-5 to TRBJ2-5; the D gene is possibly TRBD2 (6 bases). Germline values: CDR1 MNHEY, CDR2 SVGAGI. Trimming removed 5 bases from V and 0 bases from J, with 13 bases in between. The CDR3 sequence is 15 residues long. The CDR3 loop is CASSRDFTYQETQYF. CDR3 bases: TGTGCCAGCAGTCGGGACTTCACGTACCAAGAGACCCAGTACTTC.

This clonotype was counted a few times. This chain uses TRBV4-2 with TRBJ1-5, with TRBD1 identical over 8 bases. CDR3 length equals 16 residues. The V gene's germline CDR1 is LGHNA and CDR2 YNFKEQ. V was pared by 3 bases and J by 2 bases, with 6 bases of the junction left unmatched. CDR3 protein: CASSHDLDRGNQPQHF. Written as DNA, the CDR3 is TGTGCCAGCAGCCATGACCTGGACAGGGGCAATCAGCCCCAGCATTTT.

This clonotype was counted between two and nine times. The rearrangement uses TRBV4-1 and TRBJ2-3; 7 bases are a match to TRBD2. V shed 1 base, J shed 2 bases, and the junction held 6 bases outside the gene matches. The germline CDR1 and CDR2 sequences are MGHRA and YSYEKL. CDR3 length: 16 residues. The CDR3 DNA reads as TGCGCCAGCAGCCAAGGCGATAGCGGGTACACAGATACGCAGTATTTT. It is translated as CASSQGDSGYTDTQYF.

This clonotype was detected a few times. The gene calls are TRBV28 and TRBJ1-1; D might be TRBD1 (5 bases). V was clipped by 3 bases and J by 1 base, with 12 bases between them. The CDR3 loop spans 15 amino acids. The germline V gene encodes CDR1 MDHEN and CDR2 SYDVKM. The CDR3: CASSFFGAANTEAFF. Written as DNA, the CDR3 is TGTGCCAGCAGTTTTTTTGGGGCAGCGAACACTGAAGCTTTCTTT.

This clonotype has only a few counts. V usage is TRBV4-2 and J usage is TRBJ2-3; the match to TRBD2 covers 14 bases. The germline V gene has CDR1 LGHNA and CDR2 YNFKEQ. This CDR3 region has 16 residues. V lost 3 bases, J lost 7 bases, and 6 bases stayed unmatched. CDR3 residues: CASSQGGTSGSHTQYF. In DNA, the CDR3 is TGTGCCAGCAGCCAGGGGGGGACTAGCGGGAGCCATACGCAGTATTTT.

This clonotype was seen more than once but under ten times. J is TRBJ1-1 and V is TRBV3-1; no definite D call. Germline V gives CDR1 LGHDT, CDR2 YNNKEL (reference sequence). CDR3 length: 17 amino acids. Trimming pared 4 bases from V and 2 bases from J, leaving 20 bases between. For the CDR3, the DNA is TGTGCCAGCAGCCGACGGTCCCCGGCGGTAGTAAACACTGAAGCTTTCTTT. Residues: CASSRRSPAVVNTEAFF.

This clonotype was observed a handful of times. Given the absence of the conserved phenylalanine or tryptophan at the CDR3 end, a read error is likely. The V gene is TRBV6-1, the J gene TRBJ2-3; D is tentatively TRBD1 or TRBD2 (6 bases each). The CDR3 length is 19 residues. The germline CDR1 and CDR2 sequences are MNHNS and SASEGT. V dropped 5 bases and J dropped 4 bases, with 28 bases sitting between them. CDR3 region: CASSPDRGTAPRGADTQYL. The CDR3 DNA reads TGTGCCAGCAGTCCCGATCGAGGTACCGCTCCAAGGGGGGCAGATACGCAGTATTTG.

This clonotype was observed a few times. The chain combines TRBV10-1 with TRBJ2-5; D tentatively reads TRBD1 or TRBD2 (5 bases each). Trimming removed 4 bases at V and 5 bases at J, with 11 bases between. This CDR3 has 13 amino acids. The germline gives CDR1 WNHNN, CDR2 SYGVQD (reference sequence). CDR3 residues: CASSGDPRETQYF. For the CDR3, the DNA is TGCGCCAGCAGTGGGGACCCCCGGGAGACCCAGTACTTC.

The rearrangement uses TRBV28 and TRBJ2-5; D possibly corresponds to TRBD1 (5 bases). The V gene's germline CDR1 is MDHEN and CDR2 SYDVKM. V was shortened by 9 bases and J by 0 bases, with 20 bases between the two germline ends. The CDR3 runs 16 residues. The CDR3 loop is CASYGNRLSYQETQYF. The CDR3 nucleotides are TGTGCCAGTTATGGGAACAGGCTTTCGTACCAAGAGACCCAGTACTTC.

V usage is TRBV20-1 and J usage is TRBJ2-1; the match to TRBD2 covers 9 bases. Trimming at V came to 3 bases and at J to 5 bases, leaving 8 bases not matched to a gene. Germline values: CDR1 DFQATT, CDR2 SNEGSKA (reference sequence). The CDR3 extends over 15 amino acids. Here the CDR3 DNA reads TGCAGTGCTAGGACGGGAAGACTAGCGGACAATGAGCAGTTCTTC. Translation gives CSARTGRLADNEQFF.

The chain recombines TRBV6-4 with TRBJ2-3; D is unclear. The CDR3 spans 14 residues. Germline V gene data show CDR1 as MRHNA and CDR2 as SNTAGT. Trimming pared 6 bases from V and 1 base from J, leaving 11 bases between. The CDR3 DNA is TGTGCCAGCAGCAAGCGTGGGGGCACAGATACGCAGTATTTT. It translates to CASSKRGGTDTQYF.

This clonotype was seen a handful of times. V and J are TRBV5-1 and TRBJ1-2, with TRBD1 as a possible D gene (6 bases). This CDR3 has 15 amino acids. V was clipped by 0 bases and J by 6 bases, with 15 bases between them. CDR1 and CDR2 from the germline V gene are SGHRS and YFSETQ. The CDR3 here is CASSLGGRDNNGYTF. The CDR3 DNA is TGCGCCAGCAGCTTGGGGGGCCGGGACAACAATGGCTACACCTTC.

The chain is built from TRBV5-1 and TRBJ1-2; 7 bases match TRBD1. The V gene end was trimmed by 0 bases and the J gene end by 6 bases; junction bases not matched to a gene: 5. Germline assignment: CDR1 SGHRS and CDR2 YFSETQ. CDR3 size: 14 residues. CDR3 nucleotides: TGCGCCAGCAGCTTGGAACAAGGGACAGATGGCTACACCTTC. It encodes CASSLEQGTDGYTF.